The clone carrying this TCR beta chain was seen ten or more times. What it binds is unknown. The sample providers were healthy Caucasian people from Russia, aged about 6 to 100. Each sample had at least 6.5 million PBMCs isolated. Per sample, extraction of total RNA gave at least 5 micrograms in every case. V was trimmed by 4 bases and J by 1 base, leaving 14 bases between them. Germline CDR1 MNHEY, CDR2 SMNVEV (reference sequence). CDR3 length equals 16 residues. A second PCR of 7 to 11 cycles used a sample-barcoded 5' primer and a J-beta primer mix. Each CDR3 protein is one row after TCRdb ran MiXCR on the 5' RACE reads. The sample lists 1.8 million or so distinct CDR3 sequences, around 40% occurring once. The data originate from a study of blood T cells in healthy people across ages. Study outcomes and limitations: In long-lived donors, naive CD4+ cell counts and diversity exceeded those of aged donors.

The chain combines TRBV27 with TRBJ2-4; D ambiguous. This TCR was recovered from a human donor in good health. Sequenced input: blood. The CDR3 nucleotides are TGTGCCAGCAGTTCTCCAGCCACCAGGGCCAAAAACATTCAGTACTTC. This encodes CASSSPATRAKNIQYF.